This entry lists 21 T cell receptor beta chains sequenced from one sample in a study of CD8+ T cells in alopecia areata. Collection of lesional scalp punch biopsies and peripheral blood was performed in alopecia areata patients. Following extraction, RNA underwent reverse transcription to cDNA, which served as the sequencing template. Data came from immunoSEQ multiplex PCR; TCRdb stores just in-frame clones and leaves some out. The sample holds over 6,000 clones, approximately 70% seen once. The sample in question was skin, obtained at week 0. The receptors derive from a human donor with alopecia areata.

V gene TRBV19 combines with J gene TRBJ1-4; D might be TRBD1 (6 bases). V was shortened by 3 bases and J by 8 bases, with 16 bases between the two germline ends. The CDR3 runs to 15 residues. Germline loops: CDR1 LNHDA, CDR2 SQIVND (reference sequence). CDR3 amino acids: CASSIPTGGREKLFF. The DNA for the CDR3 is TGTGCCAGTAGTATCCCGACGGGGGGGCGAGAAAAACTGTTTTTT.

The rearrangement links TRBV27 to TRBJ2-3; no clear D gene. The CDR3 runs 13 residues. Germline V gives CDR1 MNHEY, CDR2 SMNVEV (reference sequence). Deletions cut 6 bases from V and 5 bases from J, with 12 bases between. The CDR3 loop is CASSHLAIDTQYF. The CDR3 nucleotides are TGTGCCAGCAGCCACCTGGCAATAGATACGCAGTATTTT.

The chain employs TRBV5-1 and TRBJ1-2; D call uncertain. The CDR3 sequence is 12 residues long. Trimming cost V 5 bases and J 6 bases, with 11 bases left between them. Looked up from germline, CDR1 is SGHRS and CDR2 is YFSETQ. CDR3 in DNA: TGCGCCAGCAGTCCTGACCGGGATGGCTACACCTTC. As protein: CASSPDRDGYTF. Filled out from reference TRBV5-1 and TRBJ1-2, the complete variable domain reads KAGVTQTPRYLIKTRGQQVTLSCSPISGHRSVSWYQQTPGQGLQFLFEYFSETQRNKGNFPGRFSGRQFSNSRSEMNVSTLELGDSALYLCASSPDRDGYTFGSGTRLTVV.

This rearrangement joins TRBV2 to TRBJ1-6, with TRBD1 as a possible D gene (5 bases). Germline lookup yields CDR1 SNHLY and CDR2 FYNNEI. The CDR3 covers 13 residues. Trimming stripped 4 bases from V and 7 bases from J, with 8 bases between. CDR3 DNA: TGTGCCAGCAGTGTGGCAGGGAATTCACCCCTCCACTTT. Protein product: CASSVAGNSPLHF.

The chain has TRBV5-1 and TRBJ1-1; 7 bases are a match to TRBD1. From germline, CDR1 is SGHRS and CDR2 YFSETQ. CDR3 size: 15 residues. Trimming removed 4 bases from V and 2 bases from J; junction bases left unmatched: 8. The CDR3 reads CASSGLTGSNTEAFF. As DNA, the CDR3 is TGCGCCAGCAGCGGATTGACAGGGTCAAACACTGAAGCTTTCTTT.

The rearrangement joins TRBV27 to TRBJ1-5; TRBD1 is a possible D gene (5 bases). Looked up from germline, CDR1 is MNHEY and CDR2 is SMNVEV (reference sequence). Trimming took off 2 bases at V and 0 bases at J, with 8 bases between the two ends. The CDR3 has 15 residues. Here the CDR3 reads CASSLRGYSNQPQHF. CDR3 DNA: TGTGCCAGCAGTTTAAGGGGATATAGCAATCAGCCCCAGCATTTT.

The chain combines TRBV5-6 with TRBJ1-3; TRBD1 agrees at 8 bases. V was clipped by 3 bases and J by 0 bases; unmatched bases: 5. Per the germline V gene, CDR1 is SGHDT and CDR2 is YYEEEE. This CDR3 is built from 16 residues. The CDR3 reads CASSSGQGLSGNTIYF. The CDR3 DNA is TGTGCCAGCAGCTCTGGACAGGGCCTCTCTGGAAACACCATATATTTT.

The count of this clone is one. The J gene is TRBJ2-3, the V gene TRBV18; D ambiguous. Trimming cost V 4 bases and J 4 bases, with 6 bases left between them. Germline CDR1 and CDR2: KGHSH and LQKENI. The CDR3 totals 12 residues. The CDR3 DNA reads as TGTGCCAGCTCACAGACACCAGATACGCAGTATTTT. Amino acids: CASSQTPDTQYF.

V gene TRBV6-1 combines with J gene TRBJ2-7, with D perhaps TRBD2 (6 bases). The germline V and J ends were trimmed by 6 bases and 5 bases, with 14 bases remaining between them. Germline loops: CDR1 MNHNS, CDR2 SASEGT. This CDR3 is built from 13 residues. CDR3 region: CASRTGSRDEQYF. In DNA, the CDR3 is TGTGCCAGCAGGACCGGGAGCAGGGACGAGCAGTACTTC.

This clone occurred once. This sequence joins TRBV5-1 and TRBJ1-6; no reliable D call. The length of the CDR3 is 16 residues. V dropped 1 base and J dropped 0 bases, with 8 bases sitting between them. CDR1 and CDR2 (germline): SGHRS, YFSETQ. CDR3 sequence (DNA): TGCGCCAGCAGCTTGCAAGCTAGCTCCTATAATTCACCCCTCCACTTT. Protein sequence: CASSLQASSYNSPLHF.

Details on this clone: The junction and the germline gene differ at one end; a read error may be behind it. This chain connects TRBV18 to TRBJ1-1; no firm D call. Germline lookup yields CDR1 KGHSH and CDR2 LQKENI. This CDR3 contains 15 residues. CDR3 residues: CASSPPGRPNAEAFF. The CDR3 DNA sequence: TGTGCCAGCTCACCACCGGGCAGACCGAACGCTGAAGCTTTCTTT.

The CDR3 spells CASSVRDRDTEAFF. The CDR3 DNA reads TGTGCCAGCAGCGTCCGCGACAGGGACACTGAAGCTTTCTTT. V and J are TRBV25-1 and TRBJ1-1; TRBD1 aligns across 7 bases. With V trimmed by 6 bases and J by 3 bases, 7 bases remained unmatched. The CDR3 length is 14 residues. Germline CDR1 MGHDK, CDR2 SYGVNS.

This clone was detected a few times. The chain joins TRBV14 to TRBJ2-3; maybe TRBD2 (6 bases). Trimming cost V 3 bases and J 0 bases, with 10 bases left between them. CDR1 and CDR2 from the germline V gene are SGHDN and FVKESK. The CDR3 has 15 residues. CDR3 region: CASSQSAGSTDTQYF. CDR3 DNA sequence: TGTGCCAGCAGCCAGTCCGCGGGGAGCACAGATACGCAGTATTTT.

The CDR3 sequence: CSAMRGTGDGEQYF. Written as DNA, the CDR3 is TGCAGCGCGATGCGTGGGACAGGCGACGGCGAGCAGTACTTC. The V gene is TRBV29-1, the J gene TRBJ2-7; 8 bases are shared with TRBD1. J lost 6 bases, V lost 7 bases, and 14 bases had no gene match. The CDR3 has 14 amino acids. Germline CDR1 is SQVTM and CDR2 is ANQGSEA.

The rearrangement joins TRBV7-2 to TRBJ2-6, with D possibly being TRBD1 or TRBD2 (6 bases each). The CDR3 has 14 residues. V lost 6 bases to trimming and J lost 6 bases, with 12 bases between them. Per the germline V gene, CDR1 is SGHTA and CDR2 is FQGNSA. As DNA, the CDR3 is TGTGCCAGCAGACTAGGGGGGCTGGCCAACGTCCTGACTTTC. Amino acid sequence: CASRLGGLANVLTF. Combining the CDR3 with reference TRBV7-2 and TRBJ2-6 gives the whole variable domain GAGVSQSPSNKVTEKGKDVELRCDPISGHTALYWYRQSLGQGLEFLIYFQGNSAPDKSGLPSDRFSAERTGGSVSTLTIQRTQQEDSAVYLCASRLGGLANVLTFGAGSRLTVL.

CDR3 sequence: CATKDRMDEQFF. The CDR3 region has the DNA TGTGCCACTAAGGACAGGATGGATGAGCAGTTCTTC. The chain combines TRBV19 with TRBJ2-1, with 7 bases identical to TRBD1. V gave up 10 bases and J gave up 8 bases; unmatched junction bases: 8. CDR3 size: 12 residues. From germline, CDR1 is LNHDA and CDR2 SQIVND (reference sequence).

This sequence joins TRBV19 and TRBJ1-4; perhaps TRBD1 as D (6 bases). The CDR3 has 15 residues. Germline-derived CDR1 and CDR2 are LNHDA and SQIVND (reference sequence). Trimming pared 6 bases from V and 3 bases from J, leaving 14 bases between. The CDR3 nucleotides read TGTGCCAGTAGAGCCGAGCGGACAGCTAATGAAAAACTGTTTTTT. It codes for CASRAERTANEKLFF.

V is TRBV6-5 and J is TRBJ1-1; D is uncertain. The V gene's germline CDR1 is MNHEY and CDR2 SVGAGI. The CDR3 is made up of 13 amino acids. V shed 6 bases and J shed 4 bases, with 12 bases lying between them. CDR3 DNA: TGTGCCAGCAGGCAACAAAGCTCCACTGAAGCTTTCTTT. It specifies CASRQQSSTEAFF.

This chain joins TRBV25-1 and TRBJ2-5; 11 nucleotides match TRBD2. The assigned J gene may be wrong: the sequence end matches TRBJ2-7 better. Germline values: CDR1 MGHDK, CDR2 SYGVNS. This CDR3 region has 15 residues. CDR3: CASSDGTSGRDEQYF. CDR3 coding DNA: TGTGCCAGCAGTGACGGGACTAGCGGCCGTGACGAGCAGTACTTC.

This clone has more than one count but fewer than ten. V gene TRBV29-1 combines with J gene TRBJ2-2; the D is unclear. Trimming removed 7 bases at V and 2 bases at J, with 8 bases between. Germline lookup yields CDR1 SQVTM and CDR2 ANQGSEA. The CDR3 is made up of 12 amino acids. The CDR3 protein is CSAQENTGELFF. In nucleotides, the CDR3 is TGCAGCGCCCAAGAAAACACCGGGGAGCTGTTTTTT.

The V call is TRBV19, the J call TRBJ1-2; D gene ambiguous. The CDR3 consists of 16 residues. Germline V gene data show CDR1 as LNHDA and CDR2 as SQIVND (reference sequence). With 4 bases removed from V and 2 bases from J, the gap between germline ends came to 17 bases. The CDR3 spells CASSTPAQRRNYGYTF. In nucleotides, the CDR3 is TGTGCCAGTAGTACCCCAGCCCAGAGACGAAACTATGGCTACACCTTC.